Detailed here is one TCR beta chain. No antigen is known for it. Per-base qualities were not stored, and no clone one base away is much larger. The data stem from a study of identical twins (dated by TCRdb to about 2016). Study-level background: The study deep-sequenced TCR alpha and beta repertoires from monozygotic twins, unrelated adults of various ages and cord blood to test whether fetal clonotypes persist. To rule out contamination, replicate twin experiments were performed at different times with different library preparation protocols. General conclusions and limits of the study: Out-of-frame TCR alpha sequences shared between twins showed an excess of low generation-probability sequences compared with coincidental sharing between unrelated individuals. In monozygotic twins, out-of-frame TCR alpha sharing was systematically underestimated by recombination models, although the models agreed with sharing between unrelated individuals. Excess twin sharing in beta out-of-frame sequences was weaker because fewer shared sequences lowered the signal-to-noise ratio. Fewer insertions were carried by abundant cord blood beta clonotypes, a similar but weaker trend appeared in young adult naive repertoires, and no such trend appeared in memory repertoires. Because the same donors could not be followed over many years, conclusions were based on cross-sectional statistical analysis. Zero-insertion analyses could be partly confounded by invariant T cells such as MAIT and iNKT, although diverse VJ usage argued against such confounding for most clonotypes.

Every donor in the study was a healthy Caucasian. The twin cohort comprised three pairs of female monozygotic twins, all aged roughly 18 to 30 years. Positive isolation kits from Invitrogen were used to isolate the CD4+ and CD8+ T cell populations. V gives up 4 bases and J gives up 0 bases, and the segment between their germline ends measures 11 bases. Via the germline V gene (reference sequence), CDR1 is SGHKS and CDR2 YYEKEE. Its CDR3 holds 16 amino acids, cysteine through phenylalanine. Only CDR3 DNA is held: 48 bases, read in frame from base 1. Library prep was done by 5' RACE. The reads were generated on an Illumina HiSeq 2000. Template switching introduced a universal primer binding site; the final cDNA contained a unique molecular identifier, enabling accurate counting of TCR cDNA molecules. Specific primers in the conserved constant-segment region were used to synthesize first-strand cDNA for the TCR alpha and beta chains. To control for contamination, every cDNA library carried two barcodes: a SMART-Mk sample barcode plus Illumina barcodes. Two successive PCR steps introduced TruSeq adapter sequences along with Illumina sample barcodes. The TCR alpha and beta cDNA libraries were sequenced on the Illumina HiSeq platform using custom primers. As for the original processing: Raw reads were processed with MiGEC to extract unique molecular identifiers, and MiXCR was used to determine CDR3 positions. Recombination models were inferred per individual with the repgenHMM and IGoR tools using an EM algorithm. Shared clonotype analysis was performed with the tcR package in R, normalizing sharing by the product of cloneset sizes. To study raw recombination free of thymic and clonal selection effects, out-of-frame nonproductive sequences were analyzed. TCRdb reprocessing: public reads trimmed at Q25 with fastp, clones called with MiXCR, in-frame beta chains kept. Identical CDR3 proteins give one entry, which carries the most common genes and DNA. The V and J calls and clone size are TCRdb's, not the authors'. The sample contains some 230,000 distinct CDR3 sequences, 6.5% of them found a single time. The ten largest account for more than 12% of the sample.

These records were also assigned to another study, of T cells expressing NK-cell markers. As that second paper reports: In sorted CD3+CD56+NKG2C+, CD3+CD56+NKG2C- and CD3+CD56-NKG2C+ T-cell subsets from several donors, TCR beta-chain repertoires were profiled. Seven of the eight sequenced donors were HCMV-seropositive and one was HCMV-seronegative. In several experiments an anti-gammadeltaTCR antibody was added to restrict sorting to alphabetaTCR-expressing T cells. For more than 5 donors, the dominant CD3+CD56+NKG2C+ clonotypes were among the top 10 CD8+ clonotypes and accounted for roughly 1.0-8% of CD8+ T cells. Those dominant clonotypes were again the most abundant among CD3+CD56-NKG2C+ cells in several donors, at about 25-65%. Whether the expanded NKG2C-expressing T cell clones were specific for HCMV antigens remained unclear. The study sequenced eight donors, all healthy volunteers chosen at random: three men and five women. A commercial ELISA kit detecting HCMV-specific IgG in serum was used to determine HCMV serostatus. Reads were demultiplexed and grouped by UMI with MIGEC, and clonotypes were assembled and quantified with MiTCR. To remove erroneous sequences, TCR cDNA sequences were retained only when supported by two or more reads. The tcR package was used for downstream repertoire analysis, with clonotypes matched between fractions based on CDR3 nucleotide sequence plus V segment. VDJmatch was used to annotate antigen specificity against VDJdb, with one amino acid substitution in CDR3 allowed.

Sequencing input: CD8+ T cells sorted from blood. This clonotype was obtained from a woman aged 18-30 years in good health. The sequence joins TRBV5-5 to TRBJ2-6; D gene: possibly TRBD1, on 6 matching bases. The nucleotide sequence is given as TGTGCCAGCAGCCACGACAGGTTCTCTGGGGCCAACGTCCTGACTTTC. It translates as CASSHDRFSGANVLTF.